The rows below give T cell receptor beta chains drawn from one sample of a study of T cells in tuberculosis. Profiling relied on immunoSEQ multiplex PCR, and the TCRdb table lists in-frame clones only, not all of them. The sample records approximately 34,000 clones, 91% being singletons. The sample in question was PBMCs, obtained at tuberculosis diagnosis. These receptors were obtained from an adult with tuberculosis. Each CDR3 is given without its conserved first and last residue.

v_call	j_call	cdr3_aa
TRBV30	TRBJ2-1	AWSARLAGYNEQF
TRBV5-6	TRBJ2-2	ASSFRGNTGELF
TRBV10-2	TRBJ2-2	ASSEGRVTGELF
TRBV7-6	TRBJ2-2	ASSRRDRGFGELF
TRBV9	TRBJ1-1	ASSAGQGNTEAF
TRBV6-5	TRBJ2-7	ATWGRGPPGEQY
TRBV18	TRBJ1-1	ASSPLAPNEAF
TRBV27	TRBJ2-7	ASSLTAAPYEQY
TRBV10-3	TRBJ1-2	AISEEDRTYGYT
TRBV19	TRBJ2-1	ASTTSLGDSSYNEQF
TRBV4-2	TRBJ2-3	ASSQERRGPDTQY
TRBV6-1	TRBJ1-2	ASSEDGQLNYGYT
TRBV30	TRBJ1-2	ACPSGRVGYT
TRBV19	TRBJ1-2	ASSIDENYGYT
TRBV7-8	TRBJ2-3	ASSLYGGDTQY
TRBV19	TRBJ2-1	ASSSRQYNEQF
TRBV4-2	TRBJ1-2	ASSQGRGLGYGYT
TRBV20-1	TRBJ2-7	SARDTRQY
TRBV14	TRBJ2-7	ASSLADSSRNYEQY
TRBV7-3	TRBJ2-1	ASSPQGTYNEQF
TRBV11-2	TRBJ2-4	ASSTYRGQLKRNIQY
TRBV4-1	TRBJ2-3	ASSPLGGGLGDTQY
TRBV27	TRBJ2-3	ASSWGAGVTDTQY
TRBV5-5	TRBJ1-2	ASSLAGGGYGYT
TRBV28	TRBJ2-1	ASSFRGGAIWNEQF
TRBV7-3	TRBJ2-1	ASSSLAGGYNEQF
TRBV5-1	TRBJ1-2	ASSLNRAGTGGYT
TRBV7-2	TRBJ2-3	ASSLSSGDPDTQY
TRBV6-1	TRBJ1-5	ASSTDLGRNQPQH
TRBV4-3	TRBJ2-7	ASSQVADYSYEQY
TRBV30	TRBJ2-7	AWATTYEQY
TRBV6-1	TRBJ2-4	ASSAEKWQGGNIQY
TRBV14	TRBJ2-7	ASSARRTGGYEQY
TRBV6-1	TRBJ1-3	ASISEGNTIY
TRBV28	TRBJ1-6	ASSFSGTGNSPLH
TRBV6-6	TRBJ1-4	ASRLSGSTNEKLF
TRBV4-1	TRBJ1-4	ASSQYTGNEKLF
TRBV29-1	TRBJ2-7	SVAGLSYEQY